This entry features one T cell receptor (beta chain) sequence. This specimen belongs to a study of blood T cell repertoires in COVID-19. About the study: T cells, B-cell-depleted T cells, or PBMCs supplied cDNA or gDNA.

Trimming at V came to 2 bases and at J to 3 bases, leaving 8 bases not matched to a gene. The CDR3 is 15 residues long. The germline V gene has CDR1 SGHRS and CDR2 YFSETQ. Here immunoSEQ multiplex PCR was the method, and the copy in TCRdb shows in-frame clones only, minus some. In the table there are 250,000 to 350,000 clones, roughly 89% of which are singletons. This receptor was obtained from a woman aged 18-30 years with acute COVID-19. The chain has TRBV5-1 and TRBJ2-7; 7 bases match TRBD1. Sequenced: PBMCs or T cells enriched from blood (not recorded which). This CDR3 is CASSFPAGGRYEQYF. As DNA, the CDR3 is TGCGCCAGCAGCTTCCCCGCAGGGGGTCGCTACGAGCAGTACTTC. Full variable domain (remainder filled in from reference TRBV5-1 and TRBJ2-7): KAGVTQTPRYLIKTRGQQVTLSCSPISGHRSVSWYQQTPGQGLQFLFEYFSETQRNKGNFPGRFSGRQFSNSRSEMNVSTLELGDSALYLCASSFPAGGRYEQYFGPGTRLTVT.